This T cell receptor beta chain was obtained from a study of shared clonotypes between healthy human individuals. Study in general: With ages of 18 to 49, the donors were two women and a few men. For every donor, three CD4 naive, three CD4 memory, two CD8 naive and one CD8 memory plates were used. Findings of the study overall: The represented genetic and exposure-history diversity was limited by the small number of donors.

Genomic DNA of every subset was divided equally among multiple immunoSEQ plates. Assay: immunoSEQ multiplex PCR; the TCRdb copy retains only in-frame clones and omits some. The sample carries roughly 660,000 clones, around 91% recorded once. Losses at the gene ends were 6 bases for V and 2 bases for J; bases not matched to a gene: 5. Per germline, CDR1 SQVTM and CDR2 ANQGSEA. The CDR3 consists of 14 residues. Worth noting for this clone: Antigen unknown.

The chain couples TRBV29-1 to TRBJ2-3; 10 positions match TRBD2. This TCR was sampled from a man in his late teens or twenties in good health. Some clones in this sample may be carry-over from other donors' samples. Input material: memory CD8+ T cells from PBMCs. Subset noted: CD45RO+ cells pooled with CCR7-negative TemRA cells. The CDR3 DNA follows: TGCAGCGTCCAGAGCGGGAGGGTCACAGATACGCAGTATTTT. Its protein is CSVQSGRVTDTQYF.